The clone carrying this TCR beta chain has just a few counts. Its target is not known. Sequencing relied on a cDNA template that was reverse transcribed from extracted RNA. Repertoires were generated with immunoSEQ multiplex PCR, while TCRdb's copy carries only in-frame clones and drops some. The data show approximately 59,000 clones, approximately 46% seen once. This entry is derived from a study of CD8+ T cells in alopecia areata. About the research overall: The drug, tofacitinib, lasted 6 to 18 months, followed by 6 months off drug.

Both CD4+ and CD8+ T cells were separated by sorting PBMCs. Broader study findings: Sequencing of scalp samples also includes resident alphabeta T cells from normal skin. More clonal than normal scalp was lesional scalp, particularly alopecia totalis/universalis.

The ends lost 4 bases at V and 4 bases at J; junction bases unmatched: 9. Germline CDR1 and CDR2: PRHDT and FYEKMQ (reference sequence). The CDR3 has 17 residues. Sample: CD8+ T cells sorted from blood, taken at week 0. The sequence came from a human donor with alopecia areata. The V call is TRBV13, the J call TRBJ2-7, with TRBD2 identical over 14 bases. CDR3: CASSSATGTSGSYEQYF. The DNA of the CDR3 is TGTGCCAGCAGCTCCGCAACCGGGACTAGCGGGAGTTACGAGCAGTACTTC.